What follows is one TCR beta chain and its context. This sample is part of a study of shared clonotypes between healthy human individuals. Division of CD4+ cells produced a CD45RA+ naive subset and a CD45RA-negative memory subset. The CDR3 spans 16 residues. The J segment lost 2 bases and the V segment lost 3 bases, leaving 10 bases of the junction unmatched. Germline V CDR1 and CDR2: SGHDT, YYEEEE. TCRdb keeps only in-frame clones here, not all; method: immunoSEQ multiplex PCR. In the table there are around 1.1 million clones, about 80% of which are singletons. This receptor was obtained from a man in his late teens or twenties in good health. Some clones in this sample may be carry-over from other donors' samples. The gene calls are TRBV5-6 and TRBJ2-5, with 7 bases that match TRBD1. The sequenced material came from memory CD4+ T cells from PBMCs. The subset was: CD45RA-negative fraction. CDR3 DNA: TGTGCCAGCAGCTCGCTATTACAGGGGATGCAAGAGACCCAGTACTTC. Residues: CASSSLLQGMQETQYF.